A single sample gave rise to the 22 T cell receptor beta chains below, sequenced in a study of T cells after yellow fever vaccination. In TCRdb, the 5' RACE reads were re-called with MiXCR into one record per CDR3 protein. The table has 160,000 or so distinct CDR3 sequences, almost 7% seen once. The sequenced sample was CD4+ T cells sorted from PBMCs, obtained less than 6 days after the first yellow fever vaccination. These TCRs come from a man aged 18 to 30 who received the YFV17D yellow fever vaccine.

CDR3 nucleotide sequence: TGTGCCAGCAGCCCCCAAGGGCTCACTGAAGCTTTCTTT. This gives the protein CASSPQGLTEAFF. The V and J genes are TRBV7-3 and TRBJ1-1; D unclear. The CDR3 runs to 13 residues. Germline CDR1 SGHTA, CDR2 FQGTGA. Trimming stripped 5 bases from V and 4 bases from J, with 11 bases between. The full variable domain, its missing parts supplied by reference TRBV7-3 and TRBJ1-1, is GAGVSQTPSNKVTEKGKYVELRCDPISGHTALYWYRQSLGQGPEFLIYFQGTGAADDSGLPNDRFFAVRPEGSVSTLKIQRTERGDSAVYLCASSPQGLTEAFFGQGTRLTVV.

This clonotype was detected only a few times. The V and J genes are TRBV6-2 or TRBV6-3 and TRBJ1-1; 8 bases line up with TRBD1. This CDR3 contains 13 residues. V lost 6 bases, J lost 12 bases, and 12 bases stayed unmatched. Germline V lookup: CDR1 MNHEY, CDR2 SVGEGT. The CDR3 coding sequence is TGTGCCAGCAGACTACCTCCGGGACAGGCGTCTTTCTTT. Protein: CASRLPPGQASFF.

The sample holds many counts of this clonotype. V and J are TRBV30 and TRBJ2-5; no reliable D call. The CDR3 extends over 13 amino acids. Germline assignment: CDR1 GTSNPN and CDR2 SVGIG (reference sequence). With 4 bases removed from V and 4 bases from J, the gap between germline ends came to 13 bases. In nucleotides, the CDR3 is TGTGCCTGGAACGTAGCTTTAGGAGAGACCCAGTACTTC. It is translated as CAWNVALGETQYF.

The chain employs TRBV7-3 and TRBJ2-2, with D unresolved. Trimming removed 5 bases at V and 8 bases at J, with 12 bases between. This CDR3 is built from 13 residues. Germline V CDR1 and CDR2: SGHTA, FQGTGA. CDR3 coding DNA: TGTGCCAGCAGCCCCTGGTCCCCTGGGGAGCTGTTTTTT. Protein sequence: CASSPWSPGELFF. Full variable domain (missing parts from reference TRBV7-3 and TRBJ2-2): GAGVSQTPSNKVTEKGKYVELRCDPISGHTALYWYRQSLGQGPEFLIYFQGTGAADDSGLPNDRFFAVRPEGSVSTLKIQRTERGDSAVYLCASSPWSPGELFFGEGSRLTVL.

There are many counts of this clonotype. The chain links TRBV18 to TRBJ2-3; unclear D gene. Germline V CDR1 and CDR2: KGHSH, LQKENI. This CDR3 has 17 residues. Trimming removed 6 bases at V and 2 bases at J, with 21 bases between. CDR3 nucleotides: TGTGCCAGCTCCCAACCCCCCTGGCGGACCCACACAGATACGCAGTATTTT. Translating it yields CASSQPPWRTHTDTQYF.

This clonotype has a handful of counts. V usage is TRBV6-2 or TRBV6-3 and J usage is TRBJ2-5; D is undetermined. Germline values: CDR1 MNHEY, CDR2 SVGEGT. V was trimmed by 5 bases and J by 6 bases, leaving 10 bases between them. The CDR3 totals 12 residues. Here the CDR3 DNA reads TGTGCCAGCAGTGCCGCTAGGAAGACCCAGTACTTC. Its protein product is CASSAARKTQYF.

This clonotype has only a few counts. The chain's CDR3 is CASSQQVGNEKLFF. The CDR3 DNA is TGCGCCAGCAGCCAACAGGTGGGGAATGAAAAACTGTTTTTT. The chain is built from TRBV4-1 and TRBJ1-4; the D is unclear. Germline CDR1 reads MGHRA; CDR2 reads YSYEKL. V was clipped by 2 bases and J by 5 bases, with 9 bases between them. This CDR3 comprises 14 residues.

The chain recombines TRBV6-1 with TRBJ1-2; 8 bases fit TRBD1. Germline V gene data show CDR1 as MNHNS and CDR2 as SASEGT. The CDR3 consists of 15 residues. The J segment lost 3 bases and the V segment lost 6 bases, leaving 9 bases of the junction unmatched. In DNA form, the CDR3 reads TGTGCCAGCAGCCTTACGACAGGGGACGACTATGGCTACACCTTC. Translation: CASSLTTGDDYGYTF.

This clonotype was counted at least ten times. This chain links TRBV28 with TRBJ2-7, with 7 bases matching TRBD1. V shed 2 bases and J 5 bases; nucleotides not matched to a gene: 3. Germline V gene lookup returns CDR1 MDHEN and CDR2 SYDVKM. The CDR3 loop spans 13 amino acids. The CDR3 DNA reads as TGTGCCAGCAGTTTACCAGGGGGAGACGAGCAGTACTTC. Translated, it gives CASSLPGGDEQYF.

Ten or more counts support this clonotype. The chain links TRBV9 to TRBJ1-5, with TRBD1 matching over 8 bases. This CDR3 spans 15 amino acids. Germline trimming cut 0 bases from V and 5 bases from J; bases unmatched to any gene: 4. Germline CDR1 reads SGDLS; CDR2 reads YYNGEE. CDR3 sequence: CASSVGTGGYQPQHF. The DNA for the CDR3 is TGTGCCAGCAGCGTAGGAACAGGGGGATATCAGCCCCAGCATTTT.

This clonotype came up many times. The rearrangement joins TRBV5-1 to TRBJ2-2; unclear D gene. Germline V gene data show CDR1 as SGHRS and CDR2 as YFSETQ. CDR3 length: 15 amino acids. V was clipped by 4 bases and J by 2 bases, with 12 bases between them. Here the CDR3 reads CASSLQPENTGELFF. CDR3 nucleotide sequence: TGCGCCAGCAGCCTTCAGCCTGAAAACACCGGGGAGCTGTTTTTT.

CDR3: CSGRGGQETQYF. The CDR3 DNA follows: TGCAGTGGCCGCGGGGGACAAGAGACCCAGTACTTC. The genes are TRBV20-1 and TRBJ2-5, with 7 bases fitting TRBD2. With 7 bases clipped from V and 2 bases from J, the junction kept 4 bases outside the gene matches. The length of the CDR3 is 12 residues. From germline, CDR1 is DFQATT and CDR2 SNEGSKA (reference sequence).

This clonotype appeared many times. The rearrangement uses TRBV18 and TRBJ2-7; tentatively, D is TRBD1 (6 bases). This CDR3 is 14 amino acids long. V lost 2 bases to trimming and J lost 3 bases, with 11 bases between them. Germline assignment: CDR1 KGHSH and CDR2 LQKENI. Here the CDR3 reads CASSPGRQVYEQYF. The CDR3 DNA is TGTGCCAGCTCACCAGGTAGACAGGTCTACGAGCAGTACTTC.

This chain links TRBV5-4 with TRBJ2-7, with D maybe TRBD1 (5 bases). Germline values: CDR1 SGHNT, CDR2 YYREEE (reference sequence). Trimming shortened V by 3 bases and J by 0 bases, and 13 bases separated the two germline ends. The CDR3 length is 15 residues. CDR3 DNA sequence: TGTGCCAGCAGCTCTAAGACAGACTTCTCCTACGAGCAGTACGTC. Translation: CASSSKTDFSYEQYV.

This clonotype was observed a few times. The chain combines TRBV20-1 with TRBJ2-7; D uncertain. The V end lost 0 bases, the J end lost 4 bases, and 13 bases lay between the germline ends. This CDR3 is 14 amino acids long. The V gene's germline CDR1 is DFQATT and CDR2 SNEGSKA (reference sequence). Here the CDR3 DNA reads TGCAGTGCTAGAGATCCCAATCAGGTTTACGAGCAGTACGTC. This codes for CSARDPNQVYEQYV.

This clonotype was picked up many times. The CDR3 here is CATSRDVRTGGTGELFF. The CDR3 DNA reads as TGTGCCACCAGCAGAGATGTGAGAACGGGTGGGACCGGGGAGCTGTTTTTT. The chain employs TRBV15 and TRBJ2-2, with D uncertain. V lost 0 bases and J 5 bases, leaving 16 bases between the germline ends. The CDR3 loop spans 17 amino acids. Germline V gene lookup returns CDR1 LNHNV and CDR2 YYDKDF (reference sequence).

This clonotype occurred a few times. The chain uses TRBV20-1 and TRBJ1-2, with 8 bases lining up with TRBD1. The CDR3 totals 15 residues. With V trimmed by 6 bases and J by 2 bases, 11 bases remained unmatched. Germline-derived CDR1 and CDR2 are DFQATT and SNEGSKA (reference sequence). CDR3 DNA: TGCAGTGCCAGCGGCCGGGACAGGTCGAACTATGGCTACACCTTC. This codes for CSASGRDRSNYGYTF.

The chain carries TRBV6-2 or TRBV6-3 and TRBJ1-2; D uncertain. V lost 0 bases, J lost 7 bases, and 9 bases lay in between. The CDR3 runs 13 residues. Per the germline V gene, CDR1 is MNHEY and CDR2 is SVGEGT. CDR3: CASSYSGGGGYTF. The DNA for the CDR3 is TGTGCCAGCAGTTACTCCGGCGGCGGTGGCTACACCTTC.

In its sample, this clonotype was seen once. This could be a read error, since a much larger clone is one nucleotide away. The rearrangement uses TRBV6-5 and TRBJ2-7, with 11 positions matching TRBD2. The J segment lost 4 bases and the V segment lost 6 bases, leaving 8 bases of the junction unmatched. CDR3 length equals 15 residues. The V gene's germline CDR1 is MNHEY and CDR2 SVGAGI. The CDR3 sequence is CASSYTTSGAYEQYF. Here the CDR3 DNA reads TGTGCCAGCAGCTACACGACTAGCGGGGCATACGAGCAGTACTTC.

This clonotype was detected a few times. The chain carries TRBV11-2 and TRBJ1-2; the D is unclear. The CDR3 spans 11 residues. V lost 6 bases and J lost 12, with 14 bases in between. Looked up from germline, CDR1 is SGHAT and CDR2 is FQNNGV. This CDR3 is CASSLGPPNTF. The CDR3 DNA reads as TGTGCCAGCAGTTTGGGTCCCCCTAACACCTTC.

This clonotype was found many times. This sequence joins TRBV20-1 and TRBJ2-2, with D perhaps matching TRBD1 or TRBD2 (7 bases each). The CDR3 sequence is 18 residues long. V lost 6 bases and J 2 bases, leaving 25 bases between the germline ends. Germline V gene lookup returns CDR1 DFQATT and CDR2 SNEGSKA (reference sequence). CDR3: CSAPVAGGGLYNTGELFF. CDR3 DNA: TGCAGTGCCCCCGTCGCAGGGGGGGGCCTGTATAACACCGGGGAGCTGTTTTTT.

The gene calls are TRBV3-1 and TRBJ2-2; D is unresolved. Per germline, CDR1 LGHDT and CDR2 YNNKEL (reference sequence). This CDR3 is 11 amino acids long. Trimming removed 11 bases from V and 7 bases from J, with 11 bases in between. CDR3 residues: CALSWGGELFF. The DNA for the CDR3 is TGTGCCCTCAGTTGGGGCGGGGAGCTGTTTTTT.